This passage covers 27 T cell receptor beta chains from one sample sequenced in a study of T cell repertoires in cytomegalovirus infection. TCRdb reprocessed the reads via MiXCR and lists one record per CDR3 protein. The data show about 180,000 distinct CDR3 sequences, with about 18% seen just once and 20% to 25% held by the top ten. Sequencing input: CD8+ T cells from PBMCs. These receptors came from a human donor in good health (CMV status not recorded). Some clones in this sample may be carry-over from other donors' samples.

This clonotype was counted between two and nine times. The CDR3 loop reads CASSFRPQPQHF. CDR3 coding DNA: TGTGCCAGCAGTTTTAGGCCTCAGCCCCAGCATTTT. V gene TRBV12-3 or TRBV12-4 combines with J gene TRBJ1-5; D remains unclear. V shed 3 bases and J shed 6 bases, with 6 bases lying between them. CDR3 length: 12 residues.

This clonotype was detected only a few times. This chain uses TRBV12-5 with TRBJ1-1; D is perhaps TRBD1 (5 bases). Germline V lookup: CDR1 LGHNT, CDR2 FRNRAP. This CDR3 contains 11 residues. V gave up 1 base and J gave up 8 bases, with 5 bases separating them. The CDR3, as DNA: TGTGCTAGTGGTTTGGGGGACGAAGCTTTCTTT. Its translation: CASGLGDEAFF.

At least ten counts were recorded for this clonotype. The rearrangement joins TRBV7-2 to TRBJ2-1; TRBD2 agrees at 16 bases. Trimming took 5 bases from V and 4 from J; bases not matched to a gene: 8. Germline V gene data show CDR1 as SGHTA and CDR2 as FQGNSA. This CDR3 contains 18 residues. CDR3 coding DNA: TGTGCCAGCAGCCACGGGACTAGCGGGGGGGCGGGTTACAATGAGCAGTTCTTC. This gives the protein CASSHGTSGGAGYNEQFF.

The CDR3 sequence: CSPIPGPPSTNEKLFF. As DNA, the CDR3 is TGCAGTCCAATCCCCGGGCCTCCATCAACTAATGAAAAACTGTTTTTT. The chain recombines TRBV20-1 with TRBJ1-4; D is ambiguous. V was clipped by 8 bases and J by 0 bases, with 19 bases between them. The germline gives CDR1 DFQATT, CDR2 SNEGSKA (reference sequence). The CDR3 consists of 16 residues.

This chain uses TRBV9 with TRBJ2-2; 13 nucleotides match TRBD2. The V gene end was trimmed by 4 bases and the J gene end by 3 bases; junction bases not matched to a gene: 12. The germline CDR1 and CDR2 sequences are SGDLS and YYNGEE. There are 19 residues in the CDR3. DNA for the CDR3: TGTGCCAGCAGCCCGCCCAGGGACGGACTAGCGGGGGACACCGGGGAGCTGTTTTTT. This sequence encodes CASSPPRDGLAGDTGELFF.

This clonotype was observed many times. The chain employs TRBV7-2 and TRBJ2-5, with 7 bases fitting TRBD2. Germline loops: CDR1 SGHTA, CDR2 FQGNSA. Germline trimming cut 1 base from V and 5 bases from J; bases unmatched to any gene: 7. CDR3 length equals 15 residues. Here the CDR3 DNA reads TGTGCCAGCAGCTTAGGGGCGACTAGCAGGGAGACCCAGTACTTC. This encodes CASSLGATSRETQYF.

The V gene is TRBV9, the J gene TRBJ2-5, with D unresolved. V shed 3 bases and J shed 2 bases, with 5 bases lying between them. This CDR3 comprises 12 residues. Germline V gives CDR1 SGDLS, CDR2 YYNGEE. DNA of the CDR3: TGTGCCAGCAGCGACTCACAAGAGACCCAGTACTTC. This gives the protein CASSDSQETQYF. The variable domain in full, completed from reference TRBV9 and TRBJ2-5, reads DSGVTQTPKHLITATGQRVTLRCSPRSGDLSVYWYQQSLDQGLQFLIQYYNGEERAKGNILERFSAQQFPDLHSELNLSSLELGDSALYFCASSDSQETQYFGPGTRLLVL.

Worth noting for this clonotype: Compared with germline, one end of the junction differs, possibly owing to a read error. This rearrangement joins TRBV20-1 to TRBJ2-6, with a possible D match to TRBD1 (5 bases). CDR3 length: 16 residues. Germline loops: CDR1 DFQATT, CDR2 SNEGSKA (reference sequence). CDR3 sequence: CSAWGPLPSGANGLTF. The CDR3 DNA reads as TGCAGTGCGTGGGGTCCACTACCTTCTGGGGCCAACGGCCTGACTTTC.

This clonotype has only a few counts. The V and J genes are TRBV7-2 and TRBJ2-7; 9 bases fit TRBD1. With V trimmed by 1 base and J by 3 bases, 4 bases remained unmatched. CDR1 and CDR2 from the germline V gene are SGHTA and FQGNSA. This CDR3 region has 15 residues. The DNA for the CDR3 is TGTGCCAGCAGCTTAGGAACAGGGGGCGTCTACGAGCAGTACTTC. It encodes CASSLGTGGVYEQYF. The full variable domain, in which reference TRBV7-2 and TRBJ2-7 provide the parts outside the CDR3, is GAGVSQSPSNKVTEKGKDVELRCDPISGHTALYWYRQSLGQGLEFLIYFQGNSAPDKSGLPSDRFSAERTGGSVSTLTIQRTQQEDSAVYLCASSLGTGGVYEQYFGPGTRLTVT.

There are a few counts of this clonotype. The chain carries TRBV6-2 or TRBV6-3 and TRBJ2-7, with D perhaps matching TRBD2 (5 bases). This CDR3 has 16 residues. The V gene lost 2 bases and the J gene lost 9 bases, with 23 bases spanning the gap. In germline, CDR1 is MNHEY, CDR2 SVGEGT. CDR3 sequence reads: CASSYTIGAAVERQYF. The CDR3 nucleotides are TGTGCCAGCAGTTACACCATTGGCGCAGCGGTGGAACGGCAGTACTTC.

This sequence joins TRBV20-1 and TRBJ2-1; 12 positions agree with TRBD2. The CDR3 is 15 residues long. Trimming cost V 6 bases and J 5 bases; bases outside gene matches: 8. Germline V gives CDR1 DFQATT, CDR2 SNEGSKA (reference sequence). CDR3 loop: CSAPGTSGFHNEQFF. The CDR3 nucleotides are TGCAGTGCCCCCGGGACTAGCGGGTTTCACAATGAGCAGTTCTTC.

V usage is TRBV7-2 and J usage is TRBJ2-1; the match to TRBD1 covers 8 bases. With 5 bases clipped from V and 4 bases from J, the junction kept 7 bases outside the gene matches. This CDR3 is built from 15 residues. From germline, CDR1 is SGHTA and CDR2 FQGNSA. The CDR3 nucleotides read TGTGCCAGCAGCATCCTGACAGGGGCTTACAATGAGCAGTTCTTC. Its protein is CASSILTGAYNEQFF.

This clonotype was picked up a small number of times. CDR3 coding DNA: TGTGCCATCAGCGGACAGGGATACAATGAGCAGTTCTTC. Its translation: CAISGQGYNEQFF. The chain employs TRBV10-3 and TRBJ2-1; 8 bases are a match to TRBD1. Germline V CDR1 and CDR2: ENHRY, SYGVKD. This CDR3 is built from 13 residues. Germline trimming cut 6 bases from V and 4 bases from J; bases unmatched to any gene: 2.

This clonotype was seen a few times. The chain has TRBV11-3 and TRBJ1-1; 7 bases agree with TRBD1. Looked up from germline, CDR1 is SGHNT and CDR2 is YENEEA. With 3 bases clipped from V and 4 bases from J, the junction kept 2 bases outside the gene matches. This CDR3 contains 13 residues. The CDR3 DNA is TGTGCCAGCAGCTTTCCAGGGGGCACTGAAGCTTTCTTT. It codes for CASSFPGGTEAFF. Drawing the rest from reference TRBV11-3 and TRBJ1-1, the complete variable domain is EAGVVQSPRYKIIEKKQPVAFWCNPISGHNTLYWYLQNLGQGPELLIRYENEEAVDDSQLPKDRFSAERLKGVDSTLKIQPAELGDSAVYLCASSFPGGTEAFFGQGTRLTVV.

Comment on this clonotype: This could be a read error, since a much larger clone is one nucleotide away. In DNA, the CDR3 is TGTGCCAGCAGTTTAAGGAGGACTGAAGCTTTCTTT. As protein: CASSLRRTEAFF. J is TRBJ1-1 and V is TRBV28; D unclear. Germline values: CDR1 MDHEN, CDR2 SYDVKM. V was shortened by 2 bases and J by 5 bases, with 6 bases between the two germline ends. The CDR3 has 12 residues.

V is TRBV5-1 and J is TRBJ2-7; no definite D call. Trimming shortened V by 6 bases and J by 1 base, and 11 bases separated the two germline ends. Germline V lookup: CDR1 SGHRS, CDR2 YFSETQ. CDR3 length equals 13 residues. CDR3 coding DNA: TGCGCCAGCAAATTTGGAGATTCCTACGAGCAGTACTTC. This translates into CASKFGDSYEQYF.

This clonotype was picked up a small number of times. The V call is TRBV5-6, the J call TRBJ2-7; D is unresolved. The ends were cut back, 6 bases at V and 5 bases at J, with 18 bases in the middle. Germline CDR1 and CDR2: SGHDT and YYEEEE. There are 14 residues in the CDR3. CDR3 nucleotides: TGTGCCAGCAACCATCGGGCTACTTGGGACGAGCAGTACTTC. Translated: CASNHRATWDEQYF.

The CDR3 DNA sequence: TGCAGTGCTAGAGATTTTAGCGGGGGGGCTTACGAGCAGTTCTTC. Its protein is CSARDFSGGAYEQFF. The chain carries TRBV20-1 and TRBJ2-1; TRBD2 aligns across 11 bases. The CDR3 length is 15 residues. V lost 0 bases, J lost 10 bases, and 8 bases stayed unmatched. Germline assignment: CDR1 DFQATT and CDR2 SNEGSKA (reference sequence).

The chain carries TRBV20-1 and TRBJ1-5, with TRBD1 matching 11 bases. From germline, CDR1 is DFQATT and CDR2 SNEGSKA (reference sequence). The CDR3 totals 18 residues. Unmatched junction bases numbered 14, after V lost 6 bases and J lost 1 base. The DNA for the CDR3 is TGCAGTGCAAGTGGGAGGGACAGGGGGATTATGAGCAATCAGCCCCAGCATTTT. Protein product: CSASGRDRGIMSNQPQHF.

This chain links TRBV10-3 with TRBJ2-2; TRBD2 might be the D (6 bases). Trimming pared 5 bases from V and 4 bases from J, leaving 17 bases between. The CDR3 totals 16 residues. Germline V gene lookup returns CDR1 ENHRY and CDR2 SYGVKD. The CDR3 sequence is CAISPIGDSTTGELFF. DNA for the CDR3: TGTGCCATCAGTCCAATTGGGGACTCGACCACCGGGGAGCTGTTTTTT.

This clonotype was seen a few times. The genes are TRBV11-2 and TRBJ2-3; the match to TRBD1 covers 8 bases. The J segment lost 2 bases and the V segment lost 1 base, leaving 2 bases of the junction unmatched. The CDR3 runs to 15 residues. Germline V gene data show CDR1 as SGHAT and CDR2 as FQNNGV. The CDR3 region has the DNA TGTGCCAGCAGCTTAGCCAGGGGGCACACAGATACGCAGTATTTT. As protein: CASSLARGHTDTQYF.

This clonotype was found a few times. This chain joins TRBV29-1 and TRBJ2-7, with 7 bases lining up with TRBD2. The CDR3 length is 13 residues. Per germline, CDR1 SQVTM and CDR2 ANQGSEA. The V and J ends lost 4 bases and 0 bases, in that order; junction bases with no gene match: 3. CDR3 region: CSVAGGSSYEQYF. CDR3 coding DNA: TGCAGCGTTGCCGGCGGGAGCTCCTACGAGCAGTACTTC.

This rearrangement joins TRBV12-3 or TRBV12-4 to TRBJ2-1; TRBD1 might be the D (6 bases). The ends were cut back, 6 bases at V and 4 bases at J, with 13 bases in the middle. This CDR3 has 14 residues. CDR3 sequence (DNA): TGTGCCAGCAGACACACCGGACAGTACAATGAGCAGTTCTTC. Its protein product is CASRHTGQYNEQFF.

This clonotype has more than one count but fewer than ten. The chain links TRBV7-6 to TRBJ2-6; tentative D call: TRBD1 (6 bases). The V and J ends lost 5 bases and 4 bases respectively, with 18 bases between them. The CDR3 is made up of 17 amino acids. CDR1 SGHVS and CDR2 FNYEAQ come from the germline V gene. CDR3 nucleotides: TGTGCCAGCAGCCAAGGCCCAGGGGAAAGAGGGGCCAACGTCCTGACTTTC. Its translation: CASSQGPGERGANVLTF.

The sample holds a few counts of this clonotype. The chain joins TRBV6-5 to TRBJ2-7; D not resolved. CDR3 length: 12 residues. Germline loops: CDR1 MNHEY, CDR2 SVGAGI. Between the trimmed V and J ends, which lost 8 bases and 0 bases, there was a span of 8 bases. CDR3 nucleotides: TGTGCCAGCGGCAGACCCTCCTACGAGCAGTACTTC. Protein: CASGRPSYEQYF.

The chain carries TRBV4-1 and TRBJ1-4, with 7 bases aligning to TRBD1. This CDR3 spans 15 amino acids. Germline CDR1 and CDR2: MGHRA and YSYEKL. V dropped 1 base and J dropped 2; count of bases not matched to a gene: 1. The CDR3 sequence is CASSQGQGTNEKLFF. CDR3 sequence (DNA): TGCGCCAGCAGCCAAGGACAGGGCACTAATGAAAAACTGTTTTTT.

CDR3 region: CASSLAPLPTDTQYF. Here the CDR3 DNA reads TGTGCCAGCAGCTTAGCGCCCCTGCCCACAGATACGCAGTATTTT. The V and J genes are TRBV7-9 and TRBJ2-3; D remains ambiguous. V was trimmed by 0 bases and J by 2 bases, leaving 9 bases between them. Germline V gene data show CDR1 as SEHNR and CDR2 as FQNEAQ (reference sequence). The CDR3 is made up of 15 amino acids. Together with reference TRBV7-9 and TRBJ2-3, the CDR3 gives the full variable domain: DTGVSQNPRHKITKRGQNVTFRCDPISEHNRLYWYRQTLGQGPEFLTYFQNEAQLEKSRLLSDRFSAERPKGSFSTLEIQRTEQGDSAMYLCASSLAPLPTDTQYFGPGTRLTVL.